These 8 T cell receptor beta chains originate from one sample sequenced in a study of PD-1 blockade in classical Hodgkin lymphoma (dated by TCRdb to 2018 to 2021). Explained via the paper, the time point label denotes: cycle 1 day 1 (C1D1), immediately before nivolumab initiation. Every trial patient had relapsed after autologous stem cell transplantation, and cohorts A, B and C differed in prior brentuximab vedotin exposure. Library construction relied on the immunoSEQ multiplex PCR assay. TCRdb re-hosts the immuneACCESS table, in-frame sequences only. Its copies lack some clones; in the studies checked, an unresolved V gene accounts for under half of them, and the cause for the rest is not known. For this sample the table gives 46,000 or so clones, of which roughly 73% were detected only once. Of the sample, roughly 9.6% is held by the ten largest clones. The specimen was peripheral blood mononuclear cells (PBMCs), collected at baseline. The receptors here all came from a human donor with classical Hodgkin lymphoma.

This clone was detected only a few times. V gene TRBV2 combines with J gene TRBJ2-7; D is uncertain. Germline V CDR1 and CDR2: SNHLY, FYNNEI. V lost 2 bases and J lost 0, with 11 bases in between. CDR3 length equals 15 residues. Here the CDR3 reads CASSEMAVSSYEQYF. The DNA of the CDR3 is TGTGCCAGCAGTGAAATGGCGGTCAGCTCCTACGAGCAGTACTTC.

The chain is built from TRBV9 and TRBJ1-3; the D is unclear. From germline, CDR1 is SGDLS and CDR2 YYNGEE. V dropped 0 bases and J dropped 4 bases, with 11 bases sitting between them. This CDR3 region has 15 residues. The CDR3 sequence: CASSVVEGIGNTIYF. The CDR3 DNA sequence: TGTGCCAGCAGCGTAGTCGAGGGAATCGGAAACACCATATATTTT.

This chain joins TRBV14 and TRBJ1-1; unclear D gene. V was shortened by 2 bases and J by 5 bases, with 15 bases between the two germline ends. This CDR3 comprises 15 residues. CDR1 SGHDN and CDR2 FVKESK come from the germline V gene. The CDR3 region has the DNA TGTGCCAGCAGCCAACTTCAAGGTGGATGGACTGAAGCTTTCTTT. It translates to CASSQLQGGWTEAFF.

The CDR3 loop reads CASSPGKWGYTF. The CDR3 nucleotides are TGTGCCAGCAGCCCTGGGAAGTGGGGCTACACCTTC. The chain links TRBV5-6 to TRBJ1-2; no firm D call. The V end lost 4 bases, the J end lost 8 bases, and 12 bases lay between the germline ends. Per the germline V gene, CDR1 is SGHDT and CDR2 is YYEEEE. The CDR3 sequence is 12 residues long.

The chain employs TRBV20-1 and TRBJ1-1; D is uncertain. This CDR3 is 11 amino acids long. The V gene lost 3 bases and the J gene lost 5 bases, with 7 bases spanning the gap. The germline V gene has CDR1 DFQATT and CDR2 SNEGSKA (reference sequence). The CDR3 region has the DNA TGCAGTGCTAGGCCGGGAACTGAAGCTTTCTTT. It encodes CSARPGTEAFF.

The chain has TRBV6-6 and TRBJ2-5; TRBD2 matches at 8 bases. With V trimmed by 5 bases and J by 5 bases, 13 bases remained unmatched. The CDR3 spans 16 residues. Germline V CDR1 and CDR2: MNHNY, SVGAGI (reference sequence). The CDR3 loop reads CASSPLHGGGGETQYF. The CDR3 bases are TGTGCCAGCAGTCCCCTTCACGGGGGGGGAGGGGAGACCCAGTACTTC.

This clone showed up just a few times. The CDR3 bases are TGCGCCAGCAGCCAAGCCCCGGGCAGTAGCAATCAGCCCCAGCATTTT. It yields the protein CASSQAPGSSNQPQHF. V gene TRBV4-1 combines with J gene TRBJ1-5, with unresolved D. CDR1 and CDR2 (germline): MGHRA, YSYEKL. The CDR3 totals 16 residues. Trimming stripped 1 base from V and 0 bases from J, with 10 bases between.

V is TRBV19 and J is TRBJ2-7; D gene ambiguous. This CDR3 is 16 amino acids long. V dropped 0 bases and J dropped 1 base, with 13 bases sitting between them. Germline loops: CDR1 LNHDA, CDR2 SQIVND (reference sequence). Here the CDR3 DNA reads TGTGCCAGTAGTATAGATCTTTTGGACGGATCCTACGAGCAGTACTTC. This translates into CASSIDLLDGSYEQYF.